This T cell receptor beta chain came from a study of shared clonotypes between healthy human individuals. Germline V CDR1 and CDR2: MDHEN, SYDVKM. The CDR3 loop spans 13 amino acids. V gave up 5 bases and J gave up 1 base, with 9 bases separating them. CD45RO-negative, CCR7-positively selected cells formed the naive CD8 fraction, excluding terminally differentiated effector memory CD45RA+ cells. Clones were sequenced by immunoSEQ multiplex PCR, and TCRdb holds only the in-frame ones, with some missing. This sample has around 640,000 clones; roughly 96% occur once, and the top ten carry roughly 0.1%. The sample comprised naive CD8+ T cells sorted from blood. V and J are TRBV28 and TRBJ2-7; D ambiguous. This clonotype was obtained from a woman in her twenties or thirties in good health. CDR3: CASSPLESYEQYF. The DNA for the CDR3 is TGTGCCAGCAGTCCCCTAGAATCCTACGAGCAGTACTTC. Full variable domain (remainder filled in from reference TRBV28 and TRBJ2-7): DVKVTQSSRYLVKRTGEKVFLECVQDMDHENMFWYRQDPGLGLRLIYFSYDVKMKEKGDIPEGYSVSREKKERFSLILESASTNQTSMYLCASSPLESYEQYFGPGTRLTVT.